This is a list of T cell receptor beta chains from one sample in a study of patients and donors after allogeneic stem cell transplantation. TCRdb analysed the RT-PCR reads with MiXCR anew, one entry per CDR3 protein. The data contain approximately 33,000 distinct CDR3 sequences, 6.5% to 7% of them singletons. What was sequenced was blood, either unsorted or a sorted T cell fraction (not recorded which). The origin of the receptors is a human donor who was either an allogeneic HSCT recipient or a stem cell or donor lymphocyte infusion donor (not recorded which). It is not recorded whose cells these are; they may come from a transplant donor. CDR3s include the opening cysteine and the closing phenylalanine or tryptophan. Fields, in order: D gene, clone size, V gene, J gene, CDR3 protein, CDR3 DNA. D genes are given only for firm matches. For some rows the clone size is stated as once, few or many, or as a class when expanded; others skip it.

D: -
size: many
V: TRBV5-5
J: TRBJ2-7
CDR3: CASSLDVSPYEQYF
DNA: TGTGCCAGCAGCTTGGATGTGTCCCCCTACGAGCAGTACTTC

D: -
size: many
V: TRBV12-3/TRBV12-4
J: TRBJ2-1
CDR3: CASSRPMGPLMGDEQFF
DNA: TGTGCCAGCAGCCGCCCCATGGGCCCGCTTATGGGGGATGAGCAGTTCTTC

D: -
size: many
V: TRBV10-3
J: TRBJ2-3
CDR3: CAISVSGGSADTQYF
DNA: TGTGCCATCAGTGTTAGCGGAGGGAGCGCAGATACGCAGTATTTT

D: -
size: -
V: TRBV5-5
J: TRBJ2-5
CDR3: CASSHRTVLETQYF
DNA: TGTGCCAGCAGCCACCGGACAGTTCTAGAGACCCAGTACTTC

D: -
size: -
V: TRBV5-5
J: TRBJ2-2
CDR3: CASSFRATTTNTGELFF
DNA: TGTGCCAGCAGCTTCCGCGCGACCACTACGAACACCGGGGAGCTGTTTTTT

D: TRBD1
size: -
V: TRBV5-1
J: TRBJ1-1
CDR3: CASNRDSVMNTEAFF
DNA: TGCGCCAGCAACCGGGACAGTGTAATGAACACTGAAGCTTTCTTT

D: -
size: many
V: TRBV6-2/TRBV6-3
J: TRBJ2-1
CDR3: CASSYSPGPTEQFF
DNA: TGTGCCAGCAGTTACTCGCCGGGGCCCACCGAGCAGTTCTTC

D: TRBD2
size: many
V: TRBV29-1
J: TRBJ2-1
CDR3: CSVGTSGTHEQFF
DNA: TGCAGCGTCGGGACTAGCGGGACCCATGAGCAGTTCTTC

D: TRBD1
size: many
V: TRBV5-1
J: TRBJ2-7
CDR3: CASSLILTGPDYEQYF
DNA: TGCGCCAGCAGCTTGATCCTGACAGGGCCGGACTACGAGCAGTACTTC

D: TRBD2
size: many
V: TRBV11-2
J: TRBJ2-2
CDR3: CASSFRLAGGTGELFF
DNA: TGTGCCAGCAGCTTTCGGCTAGCGGGAGGAACCGGGGAGCTGTTTTTT

D: -
size: many
V: TRBV7-9
J: TRBJ2-3
CDR3: CASSFGFQTVSTDTQYF
DNA: TGTGCCAGCAGCTTTGGCTTCCAGACAGTTAGCACAGATACGCAGTATTTT

D: -
size: few
V: TRBV7-9
J: TRBJ2-7
CDR3: CASSLRQGAPPKGYEQYF
DNA: TGTGCCAGCAGCTTACGCCAAGGGGCACCACCTAAGGGTTACGAGCAGTACTTC

D: -
size: many
V: TRBV5-6
J: TRBJ2-2
CDR3: CASSLPGTNTGELFF
DNA: TGTGCCAGCAGCTTGCCGGGGACAAACACCGGGGAGCTGTTTTTT

D: -
size: many
V: TRBV5-1
J: TRBJ2-7
CDR3: CASSADGTYEQYF
DNA: TGCGCCAGCAGCGCAGACGGGACCTACGAGCAGTACTTC

D: -
size: many
V: TRBV4-1
J: TRBJ2-5
CDR3: CASSQEGGHFQETQYF
DNA: TGCGCCAGCAGCCAAGAGGGCGGACATTTCCAAGAGACCCAGTACTTC

D: -
size: many
V: TRBV7-9
J: TRBJ2-7
CDR3: CASSQDRGSGEQYF
DNA: TGTGCCAGCAGCCAGGACAGAGGGTCGGGCGAGCAGTACTTC

D: -
size: many
V: TRBV24-1
J: TRBJ1-1
CDR3: CATSDLWGTEVNTEAFF
DNA: TGTGCCACCAGTGATTTATGGGGTACTGAGGTGAACACTGAAGCTTTCTTT

D: TRBD2
size: many
V: TRBV12-3/TRBV12-4
J: TRBJ2-4
CDR3: CASSFYPGLAGEIAGNIQYF
DNA: TGTGCCAGCAGTTTCTATCCGGGACTAGCGGGAGAGATTGCTGGGAACATTCAGTACTTC

D: TRBD1
size: many
V: TRBV7-9
J: TRBJ2-3
CDR3: CASTRDRLTDTQYF
DNA: TGTGCCAGCACCCGGGACAGGCTCACAGATACGCAGTATTTT

D: -
size: medium-sized
V: TRBV28
J: TRBJ2-7
CDR3: CASGAFSGPYEQYF
DNA: TGTGCCAGCGGGGCTTTTAGCGGCCCCTACGAGCAGTACTTC

D: TRBD2
size: -
V: TRBV30
J: TRBJ2-3
CDR3: CAQTFPGLSTDTQYF
DNA: TGTGCCCAAACTTTCCCGGGACTAAGCACAGATACGCAGTATTTT

D: -
size: many
V: TRBV12-3/TRBV12-4
J: TRBJ1-4
CDR3: CASLSMGFGEKLFF
DNA: TGTGCCAGCTTGTCAATGGGGTTTGGTGAAAAACTGTTTTTT

D: TRBD2
size: many
V: TRBV9
J: TRBJ2-7
CDR3: CASSVKAGLALEQYF
DNA: TGTGCCAGCAGCGTAAAAGCGGGACTAGCCCTCGAGCAGTACTTC

D: TRBD1
size: many
V: TRBV10-3
J: TRBJ2-5
CDR3: CAISDKDRAGQETQYF
DNA: TGTGCCATCAGTGATAAGGACAGGGCCGGACAAGAGACCCAGTACTTC

D: -
size: many
V: TRBV27
J: TRBJ1-4
CDR3: CASSLFGGWTNEKLFF
DNA: TGTGCCAGCAGTTTATTCGGGGGGTGGACTAATGAAAAACTGTTTTTT

D: -
size: many
V: TRBV5-1
J: TRBJ1-5
CDR3: CASSSGQNQPQHF
DNA: TGCGCCAGCAGCTCGGGACAAAATCAGCCCCAGCATTTT

D: -
size: -
V: TRBV4-2
J: TRBJ1-2
CDR3: CASSQEQSRGNYGYTF
DNA: TGTGCCAGCAGCCAAGAGCAGTCCAGGGGAAACTATGGCTACACCTTC

D: -
size: many
V: TRBV27
J: TRBJ1-2
CDR3: CASKRDNYGYTF
DNA: TGTGCCAGTAAAAGGGACAACTATGGCTACACCTTC

D: -
size: few
V: TRBV28
J: TRBJ2-7
CDR3: CASSSPPEEQYF
DNA: TGTGCCAGCAGCTCGCCTCCCGAGGAGCAGTACTTC

D: TRBD2
size: -
V: TRBV5-6
J: TRBJ2-5
CDR3: CASSSGLAGKTQYF
DNA: TGTGCCAGCAGCTCGGGACTAGCAGGAAAGACCCAGTACTTC

D: -
size: few
V: TRBV25-1
J: TRBJ2-1
CDR3: CASSEGAVSYNVQFF
DNA: TGTGCCAGCAGTGAAGGGGCAGTATCCTACAATGTGCAGTTCTTC

D: -
size: many
V: TRBV5-1
J: TRBJ1-1
CDR3: CASSLTGRNTEAFF
DNA: TGCGCCAGCAGCTTGACAGGGCGGAACACTGAAGCTTTCTTT

D: -
size: many
V: TRBV7-8
J: TRBJ1-5
CDR3: CASSQGTANQPQHF
DNA: TGTGCCAGCAGCCAGGGGACGGCCAATCAGCCCCAGCATTTT

D: -
size: -
V: TRBV19
J: TRBJ2-1
CDR3: CASSPPVADNEQFF
DNA: TGTGCCAGTAGTCCCCCGGTTGCGGACAATGAGCAGTTCTTC

D: -
size: many
V: TRBV2
J: TRBJ2-1
CDR3: CASSEQLLGGTEQFF
DNA: TGTGCCAGCAGTGAACAGCTACTTGGAGGGACTGAGCAGTTCTTC

D: -
size: few
V: TRBV6-2/TRBV6-3
J: TRBJ2-1
CDR3: CASSFRERGYNEQFF
DNA: TGTGCCAGCAGTTTTCGGGAGAGGGGTTACAATGAGCAGTTCTTC

D: -
size: many
V: TRBV18
J: TRBJ2-3
CDR3: CASSPADTQYF
DNA: TGTGCCAGCTCACCAGCAGATACGCAGTATTTT

D: -
size: many
V: TRBV11-2
J: TRBJ2-7
CDR3: CASSLRGASGFEQYF
DNA: TGTGCCAGCAGCTTAAGGGGGGCATCAGGGTTCGAGCAGTACTTC

D: TRBD2
size: many
V: TRBV5-1
J: TRBJ2-7
CDR3: CASSLGLAGRPHEQYF
DNA: TGCGCCAGCAGCCTGGGACTAGCGGGGCGTCCCCACGAGCAGTACTTC

D: TRBD1
size: medium-sized
V: TRBV12-3/TRBV12-4
J: TRBJ1-2
CDR3: CASSQQGYYGYTF
DNA: TGTGCCAGCAGTCAACAGGGGTACTATGGCTACACCTTC

D: TRBD2
size: many
V: TRBV6-6
J: TRBJ2-7
CDR3: CASSYSLSTSGRFYEQYF
DNA: TGTGCCAGCAGTTACTCGTTATCTACTAGCGGGAGGTTCTACGAGCAGTACTTC

D: TRBD2
size: many
V: TRBV5-1
J: TRBJ2-5
CDR3: CASSQRGVETQYF
DNA: TGCGCCAGCAGTCAACGGGGGGTGGAGACCCAGTACTTC

D: -
size: few
V: TRBV2
J: TRBJ2-1
CDR3: CASSDGNRAVEYNEQFF
DNA: TGTGCCAGCAGTGACGGGAACCGGGCTGTAGAGTACAATGAGCAGTTCTTC

D: -
size: many
V: TRBV28
J: TRBJ1-1
CDR3: CASSLTGGNTEAFF
DNA: TGTGCCAGCAGTTTAACGGGGGGCAACACTGAAGCTTTCTTT

D: -
size: -
V: TRBV7-9
J: TRBJ2-4
CDR3: CASSPLAKNIQYF
DNA: TGTGCCAGCAGCCCATTAGCCAAAAACATTCAGTACTTC

D: -
size: many
V: TRBV24-1
J: TRBJ2-1
CDR3: CATSDPGQSYNEQFF
DNA: TGTGCCACCAGTGACCCCGGCCAATCCTACAATGAGCAGTTCTTC

D: -
size: once
V: TRBV7-3
J: TRBJ2-6
CDR3: CASSSYPGYVLTF
DNA: TGTGCCAGCAGCTCGTATCCGGGGTACGTCCTGACTTTC

D: -
size: -
V: TRBV15
J: TRBJ1-1
CDR3: CATSRAIWGATEAFF
DNA: TGTGCCACCAGCAGAGCGATTTGGGGGGCCACTGAAGCTTTCTTT

D: -
size: many
V: TRBV9
J: TRBJ2-1
CDR3: CASSVLGELRYNEQFF
DNA: TGTGCCAGCAGCGTTCTTGGCGAATTAAGGTACAATGAGCAGTTCTTC

D: TRBD2
size: few
V: TRBV11-3
J: TRBJ2-1
CDR3: CASTAALAVSYNEQFF
DNA: TGTGCCAGCACCGCCGCACTAGCGGTTTCCTACAATGAGCAGTTCTTC

D: TRBD2
size: many
V: TRBV12-3/TRBV12-4
J: TRBJ2-7
CDR3: CASRLAGASSYEQYF
DNA: TGTGCCAGCAGACTAGCGGGAGCAAGTTCCTACGAGCAGTACTTC

D: TRBD2
size: -
V: TRBV20-1
J: TRBJ2-7
CDR3: CMTGPGGPYEQYF
DNA: TGCATGACCGGCCCGGGAGGGCCCTACGAGCAGTACTTC

D: TRBD1
size: many
V: TRBV18
J: TRBJ2-3
CDR3: CASSPQQGSTDTQYF
DNA: TGTGCCAGCTCACCCCAACAGGGGAGCACAGATACGCAGTATTTT